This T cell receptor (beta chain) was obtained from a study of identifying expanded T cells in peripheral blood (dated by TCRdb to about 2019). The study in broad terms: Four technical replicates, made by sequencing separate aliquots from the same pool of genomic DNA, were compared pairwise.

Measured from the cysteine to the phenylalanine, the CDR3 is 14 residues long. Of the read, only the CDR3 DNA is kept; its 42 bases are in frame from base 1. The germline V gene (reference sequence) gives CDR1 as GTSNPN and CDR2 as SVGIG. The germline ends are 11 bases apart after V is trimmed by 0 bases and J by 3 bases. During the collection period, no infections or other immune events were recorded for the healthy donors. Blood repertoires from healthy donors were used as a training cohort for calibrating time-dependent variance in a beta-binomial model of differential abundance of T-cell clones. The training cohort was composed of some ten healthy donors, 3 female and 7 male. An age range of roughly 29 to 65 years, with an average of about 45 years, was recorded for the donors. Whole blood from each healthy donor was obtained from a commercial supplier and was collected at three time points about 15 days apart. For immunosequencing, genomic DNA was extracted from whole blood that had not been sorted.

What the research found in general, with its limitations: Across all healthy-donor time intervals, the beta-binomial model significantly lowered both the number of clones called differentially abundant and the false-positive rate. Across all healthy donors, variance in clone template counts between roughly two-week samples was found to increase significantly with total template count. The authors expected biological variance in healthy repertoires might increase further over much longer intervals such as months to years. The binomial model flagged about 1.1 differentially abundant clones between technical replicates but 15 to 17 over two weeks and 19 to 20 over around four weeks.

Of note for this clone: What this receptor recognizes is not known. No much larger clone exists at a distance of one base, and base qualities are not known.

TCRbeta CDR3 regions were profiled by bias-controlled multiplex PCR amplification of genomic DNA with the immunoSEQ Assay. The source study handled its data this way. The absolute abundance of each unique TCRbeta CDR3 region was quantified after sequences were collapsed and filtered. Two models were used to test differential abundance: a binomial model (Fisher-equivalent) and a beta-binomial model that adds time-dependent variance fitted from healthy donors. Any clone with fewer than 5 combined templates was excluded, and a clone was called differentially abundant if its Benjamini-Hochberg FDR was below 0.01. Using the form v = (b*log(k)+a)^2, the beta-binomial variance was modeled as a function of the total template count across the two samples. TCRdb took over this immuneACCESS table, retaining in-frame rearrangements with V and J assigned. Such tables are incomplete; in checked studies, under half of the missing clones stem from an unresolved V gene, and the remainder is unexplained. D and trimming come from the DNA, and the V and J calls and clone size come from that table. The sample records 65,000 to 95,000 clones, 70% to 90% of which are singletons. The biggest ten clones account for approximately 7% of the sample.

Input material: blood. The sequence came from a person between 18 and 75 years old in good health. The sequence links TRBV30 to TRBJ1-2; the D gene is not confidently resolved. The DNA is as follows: TGTGCCTGGAGTGTCCCACACCCCGACTATGGCTACACCTTC. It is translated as CAWSVPHPDYGYTF.